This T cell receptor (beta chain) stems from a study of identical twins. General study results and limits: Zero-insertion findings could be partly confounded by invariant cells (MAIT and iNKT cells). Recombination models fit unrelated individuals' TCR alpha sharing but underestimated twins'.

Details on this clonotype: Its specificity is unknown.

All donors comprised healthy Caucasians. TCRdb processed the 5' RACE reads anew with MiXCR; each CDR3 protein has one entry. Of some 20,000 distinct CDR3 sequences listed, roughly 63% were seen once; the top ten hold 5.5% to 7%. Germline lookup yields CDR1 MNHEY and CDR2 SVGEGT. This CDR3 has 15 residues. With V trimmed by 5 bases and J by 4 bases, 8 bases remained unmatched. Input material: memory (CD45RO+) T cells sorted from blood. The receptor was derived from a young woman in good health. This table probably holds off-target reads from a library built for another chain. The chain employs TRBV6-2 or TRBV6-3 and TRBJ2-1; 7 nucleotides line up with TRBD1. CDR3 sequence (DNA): TGTGCCAGCAGTAAAACCGGGACAGTATACAATGAGCAGTTCTTC. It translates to CASSKTGTVYNEQFF.